This T cell receptor beta chain was sequenced during a study of human T cells and chemical hapten exposure. TCRdb reprocessed the RACE reads via MiXCR and lists one record per CDR3 protein. The data contain more than 150,000 distinct CDR3 sequences, 24% of them singletons. Trimming removed 1 base at V and 8 bases at J, with 9 bases between. Germline V gene lookup returns CDR1 SGHNT and CDR2 YYREEE (reference sequence). This CDR3 region has 12 residues. Time point here: patch test 3, about 24 weeks after DPC sensitization. Documented treatment: therapeutic diphenylcyclopropenone sensitization with weekly scalp DPC. In its sample, this clonotype was seen a few times.

Sample: whole blood, taken in connection with sensitization to the hapten diphenylcyclopropenone (DPC). The receptor was derived from a middle-aged woman with alopecia areata. Some clones in this sample may be carry-over from other donors' samples. The V call is TRBV5-4, the J call TRBJ1-1; unclear D gene. The CDR3 here is CASSLYAGEAFF. The CDR3 bases are TGTGCCAGCAGCTTGTATGCGGGGGAAGCTTTCTTT.